The next 32 T cell receptor beta chains were all read from a single sample in a study of graft-versus-host responses after intestinal transplantation. These receptors' targets are unknown. Data came from immunoSEQ multiplex PCR; TCRdb stores just in-frame clones and leaves some out. Among around 95,000 clones listed, more than 75% were seen once. Sample: unstimulated CD4+ T cells sorted from spleen or lymph node cells, taken before transplant. The source is a human donor who was the organ donor for an intestinal transplant.

The chain carries TRBV28 and TRBJ1-2, with a weak D call TRBD1 (6 bases). This CDR3 spans 16 amino acids. Deletions cut 3 bases from V and 0 bases from J, with 14 bases between. CDR1 and CDR2 from the germline V gene are MDHEN and SYDVKM. CDR3 sequence reads: CASSFHPGQPNYGYTF. In nucleotides, the CDR3 is TGTGCCAGCAGTTTTCACCCCGGACAGCCTAACTATGGCTACACCTTC.

V is TRBV6-1 and J is TRBJ1-6; D perhaps matches TRBD1 (5 bases). In germline, CDR1 is MNHNS, CDR2 SASEGT. V lost 0 bases to trimming and J lost 9 bases, with 9 bases between them. The length of the CDR3 is 14 residues. The DNA for the CDR3 is TGTGCCAGCAGTGAAGCAGGGGTGGTTTCACCCCTCCACTTT. Protein: CASSEAGVVSPLHF.

The chain combines TRBV20-1 with TRBJ1-2; D is unclear. The CDR3 contains 10 residues. The germline gives CDR1 DFQATT, CDR2 SNEGSKA (reference sequence). V dropped 5 bases and J dropped 8 bases, with 9 bases sitting between them. The CDR3 here is CSASREGYTF. For the CDR3, the DNA is TGCAGTGCTTCACGGGAAGGCTACACCTTC.

The genes are TRBV6-1 and TRBJ2-7, with D tentatively TRBD1 (6 bases). V was trimmed by 3 bases and J by 3 bases, leaving 15 bases between them. This CDR3 has 15 residues. Germline CDR1 reads MNHNS; CDR2 reads SASEGT. The chain's CDR3 is CASSERTAKGYEQYF. CDR3 coding DNA: TGTGCCAGCAGTGAGCGGACAGCAAAAGGCTACGAGCAGTACTTC.

This chain connects TRBV30 to TRBJ1-5, with unresolved D. The germline V gene has CDR1 GTSNPN and CDR2 SVGIG (reference sequence). The CDR3 is 15 residues long. Trimming removed 0 bases from V and 7 bases from J, with 16 bases in between. The CDR3 coding sequence is TGTGCCTGGAGTGTAGCAGGTCGGTTCGGACAGCCCCAGCATTTT. It yields the protein CAWSVAGRFGQPQHF.

The chain carries TRBV5-6 and TRBJ2-3; D may be TRBD1 or TRBD2 (6 bases each). CDR1 and CDR2 (germline): SGHDT, YYEEEE. V lost 4 bases and J 5 bases, leaving 17 bases between the germline ends. The CDR3 sequence is 15 residues long. As DNA, the CDR3 is TGTGCCAGCAGCACGGGGGCGGGGTCCCAAGATACGCAGTATTTT. Translation: CASSTGAGSQDTQYF.

The chain recombines TRBV21-1 with TRBJ2-7; the table's TRBD2 call for D was not verified on the DNA. TRBV21-1 is described as a pseudogene. The CDR3 sequence is 14 residues long. CDR3 nucleotide sequence: TGTGCCAGCAGCAATCGACTGGTTTCCTACGAGCAGTACTTC. This translates into CASSNRLVSYEQYF.

The rearrangement links TRBV2 to TRBJ2-1; D may be TRBD1 (6 bases). V was trimmed by 1 base and J by 11 bases, leaving 15 bases between them. CDR1 and CDR2 from the germline V gene are SNHLY and FYNNEI. This CDR3 is 14 amino acids long. The CDR3 here is CASSEVRQVSQQFF. The CDR3 DNA follows: TGTGCCAGCAGTGAAGTCCGACAGGTTTCTCAGCAGTTCTTC.

This clone was counted once. This chain joins TRBV5-6 and TRBJ2-7; D unclear. The CDR3 runs 13 residues. The germline V and J ends were trimmed by 0 bases and 9 bases, with 13 bases remaining between them. Germline lookup yields CDR1 SGHDT and CDR2 YYEEEE. CDR3 in DNA: TGTGCCAGCAGCTTGGGAAAGGACCAAGGGCAGTACTTC. Amino acids: CASSLGKDQGQYF.

The chain carries TRBV7-6 and TRBJ1-3; D may be TRBD1 (6 bases). The CDR3 sequence is 16 residues long. V lost 5 bases, J lost 4 bases, and 18 bases lay in between. The germline V gene has CDR1 SGHVS and CDR2 FNYEAQ. CDR3 coding DNA: TGTGCCAGCAGCCGAAACAACAGGGTGGGCGGAAACACCATATATTTT. Encoded protein: CASSRNNRVGGNTIYF. Looking up the rest from reference TRBV7-6 and TRBJ1-3 gives the full variable domain: GAGVSQSPRYKVTKRGQDVALRCDPISGHVSLYWYRQALGQGPEFLTYFNYEAQQDKSGLPNDRFSAERPEGSISTLTIQRTEQRDSAMYRCASSRNNRVGGNTIYFGEGSWLTVV.

V gene TRBV10-1 combines with J gene TRBJ2-1; 10 bases match TRBD2. Trimming took 3 bases from V and 6 from J; bases not matched to a gene: 5. The V gene's germline CDR1 is WNHNN and CDR2 SYGVQD (reference sequence). The length of the CDR3 is 15 residues. The CDR3 region is CASSDQLAGSNEQFF. The CDR3 DNA follows: TGCGCCAGCAGTGATCAACTAGCGGGGTCCAATGAGCAGTTCTTC.

The J gene is TRBJ1-1, the V gene TRBV19; no definite D call. In germline, CDR1 is LNHDA, CDR2 SQIVND (reference sequence). The V end lost 7 bases, the J end lost 1 base, and 22 bases lay between the germline ends. CDR3 size: 17 residues. CDR3 loop: CASNPYPGSPKNTEAFF. CDR3 coding DNA: TGTGCCAGTAACCCCTATCCCGGGTCCCCTAAGAACACTGAAGCTTTCTTT.

The chain joins TRBV5-1 to TRBJ2-2; TRBD2 matches at 8 bases. The CDR3 contains 16 residues. The junction had 3 bases not matched to a gene; V was cut back by 1 base and J by 1 base. Germline-derived CDR1 and CDR2 are SGHRS and YFSETQ. The CDR3 DNA follows: TGCGCCAGCAGCTTGATCGCGGGGGGGAACACCGGGGAGCTGTTTTTT. Amino acids: CASSLIAGGNTGELFF.

This CDR3 reads CASSFNRGLNSPLHF. The CDR3 region has the DNA TGTGCCAGCAGTTTTAACAGGGGGCTTAATTCACCCCTCCACTTT. The chain links TRBV6-1 to TRBJ1-6, with 9 bases fitting TRBD1. This CDR3 is 15 amino acids long. J was trimmed by 6 bases and V by 5 bases; bases with no gene match: 5. Germline V CDR1 and CDR2: MNHNS, SASEGT.

The chain joins TRBV6-1 to TRBJ1-1, with D perhaps matching TRBD1 (6 bases). V was cut by 0 bases and J by 5 bases, with 10 bases left in between. In germline, CDR1 is MNHNS, CDR2 SASEGT. There are 14 residues in the CDR3. The CDR3 loop is CASSEAQGRTEAFF. As DNA, the CDR3 is TGTGCCAGCAGTGAAGCGCAGGGGAGGACTGAAGCTTTCTTT.

The chain uses TRBV6-5 and TRBJ2-5; maybe TRBD2 (5 bases). Trimming shortened V by 5 bases and J by 1 base, and 11 bases separated the two germline ends. The germline CDR1 and CDR2 sequences are MNHEY and SVGAGI. The CDR3 loop spans 14 amino acids. The CDR3 DNA sequence: TGTGCCAGCAGTGGCGGGTACCCCCAAGAGACCCAGTACTTC. Protein sequence: CASSGGYPQETQYF.

The CDR3 loop is CASSEASRLQQYF. For the CDR3, the DNA is TGTGCCAGCAGTGAAGCAAGCAGGTTGCAGCAGTACTTC. This chain joins TRBV6-1 and TRBJ2-7; D ambiguous. CDR1 is MNHNS and CDR2 is SASEGT in the germline V gene. The CDR3 is 13 residues long. V lost 0 bases, J lost 8 bases, and 11 bases lay in between.

V and J are TRBV28 and TRBJ1-3, with TRBD1 as a possible D gene (5 bases). Germline CDR1 and CDR2: MDHEN and SYDVKM. The CDR3 has 11 amino acids. The ends were cut back, 3 bases at V and 10 bases at J, with 7 bases in the middle. For the CDR3, the DNA is TGTGCCAGCAGTTTCACAGGAACCATATATTTT. Encoded protein: CASSFTGTIYF.

The rearrangement joins TRBV6-1 to TRBJ2-5, with 15 bases identical to TRBD2. CDR3 length equals 14 residues. From germline, CDR1 is MNHNS and CDR2 SASEGT. V lost 6 bases to trimming and J lost 10 bases; unmatched junction nucleotides: 6. The CDR3 DNA sequence: TGTGCCAGCAGGGGACTAGCGGGGGGTGTCGACCAGTACTTC. It yields the protein CASRGLAGGVDQYF.

This chain connects TRBV29-1 to TRBJ1-1; 7 bases align to TRBD1. The CDR3 loop spans 15 amino acids. CDR1 is SQVTM, CDR2 ANQGSEA, per germline. V was clipped by 7 bases and J by 2 bases; unmatched bases: 13. The CDR3, as DNA: TGCAGCGCAAACAGGGGTGGGACGCTTAACACTGAAGCTTTCTTT. Its translation: CSANRGGTLNTEAFF.

CDR3 DNA: TGTGCCATGGCCCGAGCGGGGGCTGTCACGAACACCGGGGAGCTGTTTTTT. It translates to CAMARAGAVTNTGELFF. This chain uses TRBV10-3 with TRBJ2-2, with TRBD2 matching 8 bases. The V and J ends lost 9 bases and 0 bases, in that order; junction bases with no gene match: 12. This CDR3 spans 17 amino acids. Germline V gene lookup returns CDR1 ENHRY and CDR2 SYGVKD.

The chain recombines TRBV4-1 with TRBJ1-1; D is perhaps TRBD1 (6 bases). This CDR3 spans 15 amino acids. In germline, CDR1 is MGHRA, CDR2 YSYEKL. V dropped 2 bases and J dropped 0 bases, with 10 bases sitting between them. The CDR3 spells CASSQRGGLNTEAFF. CDR3 DNA sequence: TGCGCCAGCAGCCAACGGGGGGGCCTGAACACTGAAGCTTTCTTT.

The V gene is TRBV27, the J gene TRBJ1-2; D gene ambiguous. With 4 bases removed from V and 4 bases from J, the gap between germline ends came to 13 bases. The CDR3 spans 14 residues. The germline V gene has CDR1 MNHEY and CDR2 SMNVEV (reference sequence). The CDR3 spells CASSSAAGSYGYTF. The CDR3 DNA sequence: TGTGCCAGCAGTTCCGCCGCGGGGAGCTATGGCTACACCTTC.

The rearrangement links TRBV6-6 to TRBJ1-1, with D possibly matching TRBD1 (6 bases). This CDR3 comprises 14 residues. Trimming shortened V by 3 bases and J by 3 bases, and 11 bases separated the two germline ends. CDR1 and CDR2 from the germline V gene are MNHNY and SVGAGI (reference sequence). The CDR3, as DNA: TGTGCCAGCAGTTATCGGGGGGCGGACACTGAAGCTTTCTTT. This gives the protein CASSYRGADTEAFF.

The chain joins TRBV19 to TRBJ1-2, with 8 bases identical to TRBD1. This CDR3 contains 14 residues. The germline V gene encodes CDR1 LNHDA and CDR2 SQIVND (reference sequence). The junction had 5 bases not matched to a gene; V was cut back by 5 bases and J by 3 bases. CDR3 in DNA: TGTGCCAGTAGTCAGACAGGGGCCCACTATGGCTACACCTTC. Amino acids: CASSQTGAHYGYTF.

The chain has TRBV28 and TRBJ2-2, with a weak D call TRBD1 (7 bases). The length of the CDR3 is 16 residues. V was pared by 3 bases and J by 5 bases, with 16 bases between. Per the germline V gene, CDR1 is MDHEN and CDR2 is SYDVKM. The CDR3: CASSFRSGGRTGELFF. CDR3 nucleotides: TGTGCCAGCAGTTTCCGGTCAGGGGGGCGGACCGGGGAGCTGTTTTTT.

This clone has just a few counts. The chain links TRBV19 to TRBJ1-4; TRBD1 aligns across 8 bases. The CDR3 is made up of 14 amino acids. J was trimmed by 14 bases and V by 3 bases; bases with no gene match: 11. Per germline, CDR1 LNHDA and CDR2 SQIVND (reference sequence). The CDR3 DNA reads as TGTGCCAGTAGTATGGCGACAGGGGTCAGTTTGCTGTTTTTT. This sequence encodes CASSMATGVSLLFF.

The gene calls are TRBV7-2 and TRBJ2-7; TRBD2 agrees at 10 bases. Per the germline V gene, CDR1 is SGHTA and CDR2 is FQGNSA. The CDR3 spans 15 residues. Trimming at V came to 5 bases and at J to 4 bases, leaving 8 bases not matched to a gene. The CDR3 DNA follows: TGTGCCAGCAGCCAGCGGGGGGGAAGTTTTTACGAGCAGTACTTC. Amino acid sequence: CASSQRGGSFYEQYF.

The chain combines TRBV4-2 with TRBJ1-3; possible D gene TRBD1, 5 bases. V gave up 1 base and J gave up 0 bases, with 13 bases separating them. CDR3 length: 17 amino acids. Germline V gene sequence: CDR1 LGHNA, CDR2 YNFKEQ. In DNA, the CDR3 is TGTGCCAGCAGCCAAGTCCCCACAGGAGACTCTGGAAACACCATATATTTT. Its protein is CASSQVPTGDSGNTIYF.

The CDR3 DNA follows: TGTGCCAGCAGCGCCAACACTGACTCTGGGGCCAACGTCCTGACTTTC. The encoded protein is CASSANTDSGANVLTF. The chain links TRBV5-6 to TRBJ2-6, with unresolved D. Trimming pared 4 bases from V and 0 bases from J, leaving 11 bases between. The CDR3 extends over 16 amino acids. Germline-derived CDR1 and CDR2 are SGHDT and YYEEEE.

The chain is built from TRBV5-1 and TRBJ1-5, with TRBD1 matching over 7 bases. The CDR3 runs to 14 residues. Germline V gene lookup returns CDR1 SGHRS and CDR2 YFSETQ. V was pared by 5 bases and J by 6 bases, with 8 bases of the junction left unmatched. CDR3 sequence (DNA): TGCGCCAGCAGATTAGACAGGGAGGGTCAGCCCCAGCATTTT. This sequence encodes CASRLDREGQPQHF.

The genes are TRBV6-5 and TRBJ1-4, with 10 bases that match TRBD1. The CDR3 is 14 amino acids. The V segment lost 5 bases and the J segment 8 bases; nucleotides outside the gene matches: 5. Germline-derived CDR1 and CDR2 are MNHEY and SVGAGI. The CDR3 protein is CASSRGTGDEKLFF. The CDR3 region has the DNA TGTGCCAGCAGTCGTGGGACAGGGGACGAAAAACTGTTTTTT.